The present T cell receptor beta chain was sequenced within a study of T cell responses to AZD1222 COVID-19 vaccine. Trimming left V 4 bases short and J 0 bases short, with 13 bases between. Germline V gene data show CDR1 as SGHRS and CDR2 as YFSETQ. The CDR3 is 15 residues long. Libraries were prepared by immunoSEQ multiplex PCR; TCRdb keeps only in-frame clonotypes and omits some of them. The table shows about 110,000 clones, with roughly nine tenths occurring only once. This TCR was recovered from an adult in good health. The rearrangement uses TRBV5-1 and TRBJ1-1; D not certain. Specimen: peripheral blood, collected on day 0 of MenACWY control vaccination. In DNA form, the CDR3 reads TGCGCCAGCAGCCTCTCATTACAGATGAACACTGAAGCTTTCTTT. This sequence encodes CASSLSLQMNTEAFF.